This entry features one T cell receptor beta chain sequence. Its specificity is not known. CDR1 and CDR2 from the germline V gene are ENHRY and SYGVKD. The junction had 2 bases not matched to a gene; V was cut back by 4 bases and J by 5 bases. The CDR3 length is 14 residues. Method: immunoSEQ multiplex PCR; TCRdb's copy keeps in-frame clones and lacks some. The sample carries 60,000 to 75,000 clones, around nine tenths recorded once. This entry is derived from a study of OX40 agonist ivuxolimab in advanced cancers. The study's findings and limits: Partial responders treated at 0.1-3.0 mg/kg exhibited clonal expansion among the lowest measured. Some nonresponders likewise displayed low normalized T-cell clonal expansion.

The sampling schedule covered blood at baseline, cycle 4 day 1, and cycle 7 day 1. Material: CD4+ or CD8+ T cells sorted from blood, obtained in a trial of the OX40 agonist ivuxolimab. The rearrangement uses TRBV10-3 and TRBJ2-5, with 12 bases lining up with TRBD2. The TCR comes from an adult with an advanced solid tumor such as melanoma, head and neck, liver or kidney cancer. In DNA form, the CDR3 reads TGTGCCATCAGTGCTAGCGGGGGGGCGGAGACCCAGTACTTC. Translated, it gives CAISASGGAETQYF.